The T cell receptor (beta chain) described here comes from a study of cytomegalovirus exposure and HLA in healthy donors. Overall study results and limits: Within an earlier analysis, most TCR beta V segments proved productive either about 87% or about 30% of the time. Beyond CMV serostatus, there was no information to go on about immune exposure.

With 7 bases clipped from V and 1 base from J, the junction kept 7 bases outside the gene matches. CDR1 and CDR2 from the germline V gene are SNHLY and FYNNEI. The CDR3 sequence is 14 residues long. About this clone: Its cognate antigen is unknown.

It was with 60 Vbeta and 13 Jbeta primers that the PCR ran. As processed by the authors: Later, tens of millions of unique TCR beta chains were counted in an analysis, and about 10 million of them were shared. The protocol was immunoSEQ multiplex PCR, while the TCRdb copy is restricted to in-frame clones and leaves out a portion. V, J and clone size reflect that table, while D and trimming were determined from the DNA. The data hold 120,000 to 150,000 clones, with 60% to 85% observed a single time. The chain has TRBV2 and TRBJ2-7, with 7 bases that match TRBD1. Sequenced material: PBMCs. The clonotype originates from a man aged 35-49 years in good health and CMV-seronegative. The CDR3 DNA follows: TGTGCCAGCATGTTCGGGACAGCTTCCTACGAGCAGTACTTC. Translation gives CASMFGTASYEQYF.